Listed here is a single T cell receptor (beta chain). Its target is unknown. This entry is derived from a study of neoadjuvant anti-PD-1 for oral cavity cancer. The overall study: Most patients had three to four biweekly doses of 3 mg/kg nivolumab before resection. Patients without progression got a fourth dose around day 43.

Only in-frame clones appear in the TCRdb table, and some are missing; sequencing was by immunoSEQ multiplex PCR. Here the sample spans over 10,000 clones, 65% to 75% being singletons. Trimming removed 8 bases at V and 7 bases at J, with 11 bases between. This CDR3 spans 11 amino acids. CDR1 DFQATT and CDR2 SNEGSKA come from the germline V gene (reference sequence). Regarding the study as a whole: After neoadjuvant nivolumab, PBMC T cell clonality was significantly higher in non-responders than responders.

This chain joins TRBV20-1 and TRBJ2-2; D not resolved. The clonotype was recovered from a person aged 35-79 years with oral cavity squamous cell carcinoma. The material was PBMCs, obtained before nivolumab (anti-PD-1) treatment. This CDR3 is CSSYLGGELFF. DNA of the CDR3: TGCAGTTCTTACTTGGGCGGGGAGCTGTTTTTT.